This paragraph covers one T cell receptor beta chain sequence. Its antigen is as yet unknown. The record originates from a study of T cell repertoires in cytomegalovirus infection. TCRdb recomputed calls from the reads with MiXCR, one row per CDR3 protein. Of more than 75,000 distinct CDR3 sequences in the sample, about 29% are singletons; the top ten hold about 65%. Per germline, CDR1 SNHLY and CDR2 FYNNEI. The CDR3 sequence is 12 residues long. V shed 11 bases and J shed 1 base, with 11 bases lying between them. This chain connects TRBV2 to TRBJ2-5; D not certain. The TCR originated in a human donor in good health (CMV status not recorded). Some clones in this sample may be carry-over from other donors' samples. The sequenced sample was CD8+ T cells from cultured PBMCs, obtained from culture after CMV antigen stimulation. CDR3 sequence (DNA): TGTGCCGCCCTGGGGTTCCAAGAGACCCAGTACTTC. Its protein is CAALGFQETQYF.